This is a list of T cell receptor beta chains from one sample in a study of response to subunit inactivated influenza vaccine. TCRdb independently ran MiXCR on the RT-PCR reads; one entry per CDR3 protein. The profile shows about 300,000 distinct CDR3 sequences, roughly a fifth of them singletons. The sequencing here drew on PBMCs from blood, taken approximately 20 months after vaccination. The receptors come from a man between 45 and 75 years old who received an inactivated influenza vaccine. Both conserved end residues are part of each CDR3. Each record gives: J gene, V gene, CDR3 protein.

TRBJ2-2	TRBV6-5	CASSYFGTGVDTGELFF
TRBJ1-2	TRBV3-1	CASSQVTDGGYTF
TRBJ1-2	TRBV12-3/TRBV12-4	CASSLRDSVNYGYTF
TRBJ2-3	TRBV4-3	CASSQTGGGSDTQYF
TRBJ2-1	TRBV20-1	CSAKGSGRGNEQFF
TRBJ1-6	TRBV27	CASTREGGYDSPLHF
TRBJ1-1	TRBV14	CASSGQGARNTEAFF
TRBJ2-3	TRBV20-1	CSAAGTGASNTQYF
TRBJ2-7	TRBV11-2	CASSEGTGAHGEQYF
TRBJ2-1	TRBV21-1	CASSYPGTRQGDEQFF
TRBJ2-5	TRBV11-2	CASSGLGTQYF
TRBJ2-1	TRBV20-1	CSARRLAGASYNEQFF
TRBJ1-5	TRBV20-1	CSALQGAGGNQPQHF
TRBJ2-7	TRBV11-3	CASSRTNGEQYF
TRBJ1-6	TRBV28	CASSPGTGGSPLHF
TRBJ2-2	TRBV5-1	CASRRRQASVDGELFF
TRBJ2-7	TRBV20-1	CSARLGVPEQYF
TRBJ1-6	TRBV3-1	CASSQLKAPVNSPLHF
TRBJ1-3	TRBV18	CASSPVGGQGPGNTIYF
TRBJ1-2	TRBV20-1	CSATTGQGVLRYGYTF
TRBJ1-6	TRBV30	CAWSFEGRFNSPLHF
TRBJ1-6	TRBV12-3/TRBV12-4	CASSWPNSPLHF
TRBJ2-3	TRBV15	CATSRDKIDTQYF
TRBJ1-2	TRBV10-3	CAISGQTESYTF
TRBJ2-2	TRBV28	CASSFLSPEAGELFF
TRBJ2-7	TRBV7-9	CASSSRLAGVSYEQYF
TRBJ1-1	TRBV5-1	CASSPWLGWTEAFF
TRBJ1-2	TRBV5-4	CASSLGLGAWSGANYGYTF
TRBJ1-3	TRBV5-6	CASSLGGDFGNTIYF
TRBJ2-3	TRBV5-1	CASSLSGQGGTDTQYF
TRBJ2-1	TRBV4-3	CASSQGWTSGSSKGNEQFF
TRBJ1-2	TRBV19	CASSIGSGLNYGYTF
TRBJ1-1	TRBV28	CASSLSGGLVEAFF
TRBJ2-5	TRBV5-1	CASSPDGARQETQYF
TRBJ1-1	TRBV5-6	CASSLADFRGITEAFF
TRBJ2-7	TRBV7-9	CASSRGTYYEQYF
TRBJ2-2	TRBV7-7	CASSAGTGWMAGELFF
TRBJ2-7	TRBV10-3	CAIRVAGTYEQYF
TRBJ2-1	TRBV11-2	CASSWGPDSYNEQFF
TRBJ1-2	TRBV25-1	CASSEGGAYGYTF
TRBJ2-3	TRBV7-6	CASSWPSGRDDTQYF
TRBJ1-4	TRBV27	CASSPYDREYEKLFF
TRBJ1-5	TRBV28	CASSPSKGPQHF
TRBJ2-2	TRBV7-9	CASSSLASRTGELFF
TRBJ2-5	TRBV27	CASSKSRLETQYF
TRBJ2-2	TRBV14	CASSQDLSATGELFF
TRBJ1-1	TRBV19	CASSIEVVNTEAFF
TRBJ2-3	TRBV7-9	CASSLVAETDTQYF
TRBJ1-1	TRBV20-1	CSGLQGNTEAFF
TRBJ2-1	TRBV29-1	CSVPWGNEQFF
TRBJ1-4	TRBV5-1	CASSASPVRTEKLFF
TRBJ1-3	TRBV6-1	CASSLSGTGPGNTIYF
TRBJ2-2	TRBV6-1	CASSLKRNTGELFF